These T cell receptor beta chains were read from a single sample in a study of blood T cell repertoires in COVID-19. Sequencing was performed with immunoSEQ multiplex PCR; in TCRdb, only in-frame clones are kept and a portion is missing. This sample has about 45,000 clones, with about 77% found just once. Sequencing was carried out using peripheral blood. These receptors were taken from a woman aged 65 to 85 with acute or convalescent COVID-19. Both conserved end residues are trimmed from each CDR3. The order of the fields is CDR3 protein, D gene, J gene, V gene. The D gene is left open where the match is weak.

CDR3aa: ASSAWTSGRNGELF
d_gene: TRBD2
j_gene: TRBJ2-2
v_gene: TRBV11-2

CDR3aa: ASSPPTYYGYT
d_gene: -
j_gene: TRBJ1-2
v_gene: TRBV18

CDR3aa: ASSLLAGTGELF
d_gene: TRBD2
j_gene: TRBJ2-2
v_gene: TRBV7-6

CDR3aa: ASSLNDLAGSTGELF
d_gene: TRBD2
j_gene: TRBJ2-2
v_gene: TRBV7-7

CDR3aa: ASSLWGGVTYNEQF
d_gene: TRBD2
j_gene: TRBJ2-1
v_gene: TRBV7-3

CDR3aa: ASRNSGGMNTEAF
d_gene: -
j_gene: TRBJ1-1
v_gene: TRBV5-4

CDR3aa: ASSAGTRSYNEQF
d_gene: -
j_gene: TRBJ2-1
v_gene: TRBV6-5

CDR3aa: ASSISAGMAKNIQY
d_gene: -
j_gene: TRBJ2-4
v_gene: TRBV19

CDR3aa: ASSPGTSGEQY
d_gene: TRBD2
j_gene: TRBJ2-7
v_gene: TRBV7-2

CDR3aa: ASRPGGLFEQY
d_gene: TRBD2
j_gene: TRBJ2-7
v_gene: TRBV2